This passage covers 27 T cell receptor beta chains from one sample sequenced in a study of neurological immune-mediated disorders. Using its own MiXCR run on the 5' RACE reads, TCRdb lists one record per CDR3 protein. The data show about 58,000 distinct CDR3 sequences, 3% to 4% seen once. Sequencing was performed on PBMCs. Source of these receptors: a woman aged 55-70 years with multiple sclerosis.

This clonotype was detected only once. A much larger clonotype is one base distant, so this may be a read error. The genes are TRBV12-3 or TRBV12-4 and TRBJ1-1; D call uncertain. This CDR3 spans 13 amino acids. V was cut by 10 bases and J by 5 bases, with 17 bases left in between. This CDR3 reads CAILSTWMTEAFF. The CDR3 region has the DNA TGTGCCATCCTGTCCACTTGGATGACTGAAGCTTTCTTT.

This clonotype was found many times. The J gene is TRBJ2-7, the V gene TRBV10-3, with 7 bases lining up with TRBD1. The CDR3 runs 13 residues. V shed 3 bases and J 5 bases; nucleotides not matched to a gene: 4. Germline CDR1 is ENHRY and CDR2 is SYGVKD. The CDR3 sequence: CAISEIDRDEQYF. DNA of the CDR3: TGTGCCATCAGTGAAATCGACAGGGACGAGCAGTACTTC.

This clonotype was seen repeatedly, ten times or more. J is TRBJ2-6 and V is TRBV2; tentatively, D is TRBD1 (6 bases). This CDR3 region has 18 residues. Germline V gene lookup returns CDR1 SNHLY and CDR2 FYNNEI. The V and J ends lost 0 bases and 0 bases respectively, with 12 bases between them. The CDR3 loop is CASSEAYRALSGANVLTF. The CDR3 region has the DNA TGTGCCAGCAGTGAAGCATACAGGGCCCTCTCTGGGGCCAACGTCCTGACTTTC.

The V call is TRBV6-5, the J call TRBJ1-2; TRBD1 matches at 7 bases. Losses at the gene ends were 5 bases for V and 4 bases for J; bases not matched to a gene: 10. The V gene's germline CDR1 is MNHEY and CDR2 SVGAGI. This CDR3 has 15 amino acids. For the CDR3, the DNA is TGTGCCAGCAGTAAAGGGACAGAAACTGTCTATGGCTACACCTTC. It is translated as CASSKGTETVYGYTF.

This clonotype was seen a handful of times. The chain joins TRBV7-2 to TRBJ2-1; D uncertain. The germline V and J ends were trimmed by 5 bases and 1 base, with 12 bases remaining between them. Germline CDR1 reads SGHTA; CDR2 reads FQGNSA. This CDR3 has 15 residues. The CDR3 here is CASSLAGISYNEQFF. The CDR3 region has the DNA TGTGCCAGCAGCCTTGCTGGGATTTCCTACAATGAGCAGTTCTTC.

V and J are TRBV18 and TRBJ2-3; D is undetermined. The germline V gene has CDR1 KGHSH and CDR2 LQKENI. V dropped 2 bases and J dropped 4 bases, with 7 bases sitting between them. The CDR3 contains 13 residues. The DNA of the CDR3 is TGTGCCAGCTCACCATCAGACTCAGATACGCAGTATTTT. Translation gives CASSPSDSDTQYF.

Many counts were recorded for this clonotype. The CDR3 reads CASTSQAGYYNEQFF. Written as DNA, the CDR3 is TGCGCCAGCACGAGTCAGGCGGGATACTACAATGAGCAGTTCTTC. V usage is TRBV5-1 and J usage is TRBJ2-1, with TRBD2 as a possible D gene (6 bases). Germline assignment: CDR1 SGHRS and CDR2 YFSETQ. The V and J ends lost 6 bases and 3 bases respectively, with 16 bases between them. The CDR3 extends over 15 amino acids.

This clonotype came up many times. The V gene is TRBV5-1, the J gene TRBJ2-7; TRBD2 might be the D (6 bases). The CDR3 is 12 amino acids. CDR1 is SGHRS and CDR2 is YFSETQ in the germline V gene. V gave up 4 bases and J gave up 4 bases, with 9 bases separating them. The CDR3 protein is CASSGGSYEQYF. CDR3 DNA: TGCGCCAGCAGCGGGGGGTCTTACGAGCAGTACTTC.

Many counts were recorded for this clonotype. V is TRBV29-1 and J is TRBJ2-7; possible D gene TRBD1, 5 bases. Germline-derived CDR1 and CDR2 are SQVTM and ANQGSEA. This CDR3 has 15 amino acids. The V end lost 6 bases, the J end lost 2 bases, and 20 bases lay between the germline ends. The CDR3 coding sequence is TGCAGCGTCCTTTTACGACAGAGTTTAACCTACGAGCAGTACTTC. Translation: CSVLLRQSLTYEQYF.

This clonotype was seen many times. The genes are TRBV6-5 and TRBJ2-2, with 7 positions matching TRBD1. Germline V CDR1 and CDR2: MNHEY, SVGAGI. This CDR3 is built from 15 residues. After removal of 6 bases from V and 0 bases from J, the junction contained 4 bases not matched to a gene. This CDR3 reads CASRMTGPNTGELFF. DNA for the CDR3: TGTGCCAGCAGAATGACAGGGCCGAACACCGGGGAGCTGTTTTTT.

This clonotype was recorded at least ten times. The chain carries TRBV5-1 and TRBJ1-1; 7 positions match TRBD1. The germline V gene has CDR1 SGHRS and CDR2 YFSETQ. V was pared by 4 bases and J by 6 bases, with 9 bases of the junction left unmatched. CDR3 length: 14 amino acids. The CDR3 DNA reads as TGCGCCAGCAGCGCGAGACAGGGTAGCGCTGAAGCTTTCTTT. Translation: CASSARQGSAEAFF.

The sample holds many counts of this clonotype. The junction and the germline gene differ at one end; a read error may be behind it. The chain links TRBV7-2 to TRBJ2-5; unclear D gene. CDR1 and CDR2 from the germline V gene are SGHTA and FQGNSA. The CDR3 consists of 15 residues. The CDR3 protein is CASSLAFFPLEAQYF. Here the CDR3 DNA reads TGTGCCAGCAGCTTAGCGTTCTTTCCCTTAGAGGCCCAGTACTTC. The full variable domain, in which reference TRBV7-2 and TRBJ2-5 provide the parts outside the CDR3, is GAGVSQSPSNKVTEKGKDVELRCDPISGHTALYWYRQSLGQGLEFLIYFQGNSAPDKSGLPSDRFSAERTGGSVSTLTIQRTQQEDSAVYLCASSLAFFPLEAQYFGPGTRLLVL.

Many counts were recorded for this clonotype. This chain links TRBV6-2 or TRBV6-3 with TRBJ1-1, with D possibly being TRBD1 (5 bases). V lost 5 bases and J lost 2, with 12 bases in between. This CDR3 contains 14 residues. Germline CDR1 is MNHEY and CDR2 is SVGEGT. The CDR3 DNA is TGTGCCAGCAGTCAGGACATCGTCAACACTGAAGCTTTCTTT. It encodes CASSQDIVNTEAFF.

This clonotype showed up many times. The chain joins TRBV20-1 to TRBJ1-4; 10 nucleotides agree with TRBD1. Per germline, CDR1 DFQATT and CDR2 SNEGSKA (reference sequence). V gave up 3 bases and J gave up 7 bases; unmatched junction bases: 5. The CDR3 sequence is 14 residues long. The CDR3 protein is CSASTGTGVEKLFF. The CDR3 bases are TGCAGTGCTAGCACCGGGACAGGGGTTGAAAAACTGTTTTTT.

This clonotype has a count of ten or more. As DNA, the CDR3 is TGCGCCAGCAGCTTCTCCCCTAGCGGGAGTTCCAGCGAGCAGTTCTTC. This codes for CASSFSPSGSSSEQFF. The V call is TRBV5-1, the J call TRBJ2-1, with 10 bases that match TRBD2. CDR1 and CDR2 from the germline V gene are SGHRS and YFSETQ. After removal of 2 bases from V and 10 bases from J, the junction contained 12 bases not matched to a gene. The CDR3 has 16 amino acids.

This clonotype has ten or more counts. The chain is built from TRBV5-1 and TRBJ1-2, with 9 bases that match TRBD1. Germline assignment: CDR1 SGHRS and CDR2 YFSETQ. The CDR3 totals 14 residues. After removal of 3 bases from V and 8 bases from J, the junction contained 8 bases not matched to a gene. The chain's CDR3 is CASSSGTGQGGYTF. The CDR3 DNA reads TGCGCCAGCAGCTCCGGGACAGGGCAAGGGGGCTACACCTTC.

The V gene is TRBV7-9, the J gene TRBJ2-1; weak D call: TRBD2 (5 bases). V shed 2 bases and J shed 8 bases, with 16 bases lying between them. This CDR3 region has 15 residues. Germline V lookup: CDR1 SEHNR, CDR2 FQNEAQ (reference sequence). As DNA, the CDR3 is TGTGCCAGCAGCTTACAGCGGAGACTTACGGATGAGCAGTTCTTC. It codes for CASSLQRRLTDEQFF.

This clonotype was found many times. The rearrangement links TRBV27 to TRBJ2-7; 7 positions agree with TRBD1. The V gene's germline CDR1 is MNHEY and CDR2 SMNVEV (reference sequence). The CDR3 loop spans 16 amino acids. Losses at the gene ends were 2 bases for V and 2 bases for J; bases not matched to a gene: 9. CDR3 DNA: TGTGCCAGCAGTTTAAGGCCACAGGGGCCCCCCTACGAGCAGTACTTC. This codes for CASSLRPQGPPYEQYF.

At least ten counts were recorded for this clonotype. This rearrangement joins TRBV7-9 to TRBJ1-1; 9 bases are a match to TRBD1. Germline V gene sequence: CDR1 SEHNR, CDR2 FQNEAQ (reference sequence). This CDR3 is built from 14 residues. The V gene end was trimmed by 5 bases and the J gene end by 2 bases; junction bases not matched to a gene: 3. The CDR3 here is CASSRTGDNTEAFF. The CDR3 bases are TGTGCCAGCAGCCGGACAGGGGATAACACTGAAGCTTTCTTT.

Many counts were recorded for this clonotype. V is TRBV7-9 and J is TRBJ2-3; maybe TRBD2 (5 bases). The length of the CDR3 is 12 residues. Trimming took off 5 bases at V and 2 bases at J, with 5 bases between the two ends. CDR1 is SEHNR and CDR2 is FQNEAQ in the germline V gene (reference sequence). CDR3 DNA sequence: TGTGCCAGCAGCCGGGACACAGATACGCAGTATTTT. This gives the protein CASSRDTDTQYF.

This clonotype was counted many times. The CDR3 here is CASSDRVTGELFF. CDR3 bases: TGCGCCAGCTCGGACAGGGTCACCGGGGAGCTGTTTTTT. This chain joins TRBV5-1 and TRBJ2-2; TRBD1 aligns across 8 bases. The CDR3 sequence is 13 residues long. V shed 7 bases and J 4 bases; nucleotides not matched to a gene: 3. Germline loops: CDR1 SGHRS, CDR2 YFSETQ.

In this sample, this clonotype turned up many times. This chain joins TRBV11-1 and TRBJ2-3; no clear D gene. The CDR3 has 12 residues. CDR1 is SGHAT, CDR2 FQDESV, per germline (reference sequence). V was clipped by 3 bases and J by 3 bases, with 4 bases between them. The CDR3 nucleotides read TGTGCCAGCAGCTTCCTAACAGATACGCAGTATTTT. It yields the protein CASSFLTDTQYF.

Of note for this clonotype: With a much larger clone just one base away, this may be a read error. The V call is TRBV5-5, the J call TRBJ2-3; D remains unclear. The CDR3 sequence is 13 residues long. Germline lookup yields CDR1 SGHKS and CDR2 YYEKEE (reference sequence). The CDR3 nucleotides are TGTGCCAGCAGCGCGTTTAGCAAAGATACGCAGTATTTT. Its protein is CASSAFSKDTQYF.

This clonotype occurred many times. The gene calls are TRBV5-1 and TRBJ2-2; 7 bases agree with TRBD1. Trimming took 0 bases from V and 7 from J; bases not matched to a gene: 12. The CDR3 contains 17 residues. Germline CDR1 reads SGHRS; CDR2 reads YFSETQ. DNA for the CDR3: TGCGCCAGCAGCTTGGAAAGGGACAGCTCCGGGGTCGGGGAGCTGTTTTTT. Its protein product is CASSLERDSSGVGELFF.

There are many counts of this clonotype. The V call is TRBV6-1, the J call TRBJ1-1; possibly TRBD1 for D (6 bases). Germline V gene lookup returns CDR1 MNHNS and CDR2 SASEGT. The CDR3 is made up of 17 amino acids. V was shortened by 2 bases and J by 4 bases, with 20 bases between the two germline ends. Here the CDR3 DNA reads TGTGCCAGCAGTGAACAGGGGAGCTTAAGGGGAGGCACTGAAGCTTTCTTT. As protein: CASSEQGSLRGGTEAFF.

This clonotype was seen ten or more times. The chain uses TRBV5-1 and TRBJ2-7, with 8 bases lining up with TRBD2. This CDR3 comprises 15 residues. Germline lookup yields CDR1 SGHRS and CDR2 YFSETQ. Germline trimming cut 5 bases from V and 7 bases from J; bases unmatched to any gene: 14. Here the CDR3 reads CASSIPGRALGEQYF. Here the CDR3 DNA reads TGCGCCAGCAGTATCCCCGGGAGGGCCTTAGGGGAGCAGTACTTC.

This clonotype was found many times. The chain couples TRBV5-1 to TRBJ2-7; 8 bases map to TRBD1. From germline, CDR1 is SGHRS and CDR2 YFSETQ. V lost 0 bases to trimming and J lost 3 bases; unmatched junction nucleotides: 2. This CDR3 has 14 amino acids. DNA for the CDR3: TGCGCCAGCAGCTTGGGGACAGGGAACTACGAGCAGTACTTC. Encoded protein: CASSLGTGNYEQYF.